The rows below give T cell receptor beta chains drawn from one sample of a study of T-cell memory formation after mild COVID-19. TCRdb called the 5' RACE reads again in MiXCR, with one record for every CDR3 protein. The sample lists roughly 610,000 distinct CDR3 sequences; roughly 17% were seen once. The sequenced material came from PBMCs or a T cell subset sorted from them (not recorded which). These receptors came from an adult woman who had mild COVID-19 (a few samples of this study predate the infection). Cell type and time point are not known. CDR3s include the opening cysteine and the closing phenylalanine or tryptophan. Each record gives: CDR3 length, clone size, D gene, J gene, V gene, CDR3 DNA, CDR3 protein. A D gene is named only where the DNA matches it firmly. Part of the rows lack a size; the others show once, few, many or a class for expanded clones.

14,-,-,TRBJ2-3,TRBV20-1,TGCAGTGCTAGGGGTGCAGGGCTCACAGATACGCAGTATTTT,CSARGAGLTDTQYF
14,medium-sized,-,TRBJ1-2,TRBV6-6,TGTGCCAGCAGTTACTTGGACGGCAACTATGGCTACACCTTC,CASSYLDGNYGYTF
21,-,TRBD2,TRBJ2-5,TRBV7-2,TGTGCCAGCAGCTTAGTGGCCCTCCCCAGCCTAGCGGAGGGACTCCAAGAGACCCAGTACTTC,CASSLVALPSLAEGLQETQYF
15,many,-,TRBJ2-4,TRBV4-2,TGTGCCAGCAGCCAAGTTTCGGCAGATAAAAACATTCAGTACTTC,CASSQVSADKNIQYF
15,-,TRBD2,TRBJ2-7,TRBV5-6,TGTGCCAGCAGCCTCCCAGCGGGAGGGGACTACGAGCAGTACTTC,CASSLPAGGDYEQYF
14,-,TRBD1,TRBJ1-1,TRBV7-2,TGTGCCAGCAGCCCACGACAGGGGAGCCCTGAAGCTTTCTTT,CASSPRQGSPEAFF
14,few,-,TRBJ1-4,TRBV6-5,TGTGCCAGCAGTTACCGCAGGGGAGGTGAAAAACTGTTTTTT,CASSYRRGGEKLFF
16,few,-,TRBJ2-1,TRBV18,TGTGCCAGCTCACAGTTGCAAACGAGCTCCTACAATGAGCAGTTCTTC,CASSQLQTSSYNEQFF
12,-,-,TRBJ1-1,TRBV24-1,TGTGCCACCAGTGATTATACGGGAAAAGCTTTCTTT,CATSDYTGKAFF
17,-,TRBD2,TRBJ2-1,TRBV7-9,TGTGCTAGCAGAGCTTCCGGGACTAGCGGGAGTAACAATGAGCAGTTCTTC,CASRASGTSGSNNEQFF
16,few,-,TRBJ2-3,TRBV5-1,TGCGCCAGCAGCCCTAGACTAGTTCTTAGCACAGATACGCAGTATTTT,CASSPRLVLSTDTQYF
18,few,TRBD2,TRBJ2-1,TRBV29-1,TGCAGCGTTGAAGGCTCCCTTTTAACTAGCGGGGCTTACAATGAGCAGTTCTTC,CSVEGSLLTSGAYNEQFF
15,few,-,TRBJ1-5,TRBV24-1,TGTGCCACCAGTGACCCCGACAGTCCTAATCAGCCCCAGCATTTT,CATSDPDSPNQPQHF
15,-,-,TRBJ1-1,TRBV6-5,TGTGCCAGCAGTTCCGGGGTATCCCTGAACACTGAAGCTTTCTTT,CASSSGVSLNTEAFF
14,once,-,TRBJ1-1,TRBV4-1,TGCGCCAGCAGCCAAGATGGGGAGTTGGCGGAAGCTTTCTTT,CASSQDGELAEAFF
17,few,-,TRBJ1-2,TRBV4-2,TGTGCCAGCAGCCAACCCTCCCAAGGGGGTTCCCTTTATGGCTACACCTTC,CASSQPSQGGSLYGYTF
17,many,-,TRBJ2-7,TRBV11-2,TGTGCCAGCAGCCTTCCCTTCAGGGGTCACCGCTCCTACGAGCAGTACTTC,CASSLPFRGHRSYEQYF
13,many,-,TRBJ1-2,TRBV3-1,TGTGCCAGCAGCCAAGAGGGAGGTCGGGGCTACACCTTC,CASSQEGGRGYTF
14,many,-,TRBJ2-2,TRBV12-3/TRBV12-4,TGTGCCAGCAGTCCCTCAGGGAACACCGGGGAGCTGTTTTTT,CASSPSGNTGELFF
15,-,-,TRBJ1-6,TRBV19,TGTGCCAGTAGTGCCGCGAAGGTCAATAATTCACCCCTCCACTTT,CASSAAKVNNSPLHF
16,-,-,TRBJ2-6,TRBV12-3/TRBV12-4,TGTGCCAGCAGCTGGTCTCCAGGGACGGGGGCCAACGTCCTGACTTTC,CASSWSPGTGANVLTF
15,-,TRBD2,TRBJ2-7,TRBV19,TGTGCCAGTAGTATAGATGGCGGGAGCTCCTACGAGCAGTACTTC,CASSIDGGSSYEQYF
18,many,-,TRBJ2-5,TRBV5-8,TGTGCCAGCAGCTTAATCCCCGGGGGTAATAGGGTTCTGGAGACCCAGTACTTC,CASSLIPGGNRVLETQYF
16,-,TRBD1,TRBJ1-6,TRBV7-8,TGTGCCAGCAGCGTGGGACAGGCCGCCTATAATTCACCCCTCCACTTT,CASSVGQAAYNSPLHF
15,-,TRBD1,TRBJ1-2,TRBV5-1,TGCGCCAGCAGCTCCGGGACAGGGGGCAACTATGGCTACACCTTC,CASSSGTGGNYGYTF
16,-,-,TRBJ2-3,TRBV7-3,TGTGCCAGCAGCTTATTATGGACCGGGTCCGGAGATACGCAGTATTTT,CASSLLWTGSGDTQYF
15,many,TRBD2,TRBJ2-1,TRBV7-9,TGCGCCAGCAGCGCCGGGACTAGCGGAGCCAATGAGCAGTTCTTC,CASSAGTSGANEQFF
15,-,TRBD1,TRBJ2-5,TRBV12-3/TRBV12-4,TGTGCCAGCAGTCAACAGGGGGGTGGGAAAGAGACCCAGTACTTC,CASSQQGGGKETQYF